This TCR beta chain was documented in a study of T cell responses to AZD1222 COVID-19 vaccine (dated by TCRdb to the early 2020s). Looking at the study overall: A total of 233 trial participants underwent TCR sequencing, of whom roughly 210 received two doses of AZD1222 and around 25 received two doses of the MenACWY control vaccine. Trial participants were enrolled into age subgroups of 18-55, 56-69 and 70-plus years, which contained 148, 28 and 57 TCR-sequenced participants, respectively.

Concerning this clone itself: Its binding antigen is unknown. No qualities accompany the bases; no much larger clone lies one base away.

The CDR3 regions of human TCRbeta chains were analyzed by immunosequencing. Regarding the original processing steps: Repertoire TCRs were matched against a reference library of SARS-CoV-2-specific TCRs generated with the MIRA antigen-specificity platform. Breadth was defined as the fraction of unique TCRs that were SARS-CoV-2-associated. Depth was defined as the fraction of total T cells that were SARS-CoV-2-associated. Using the MIRA data, each spike-specific TCR was assigned both to the spike region to which the TCR was reactive and to a CD4 or CD8 class. Log10-transformed breadth and depth values were compared by one-way ANOVA with Sidak's multiple comparisons tests. What TCRdb holds here is the immuneACCESS table cut down to in-frame rearrangements. Part of the clones is not present; checked against another copy, under half of the missing clones reflect an unresolved V gene, and the others are unexplained. Clonal size and the V and J genes are those of that table, whereas D and trimming came from the DNA. Within this sample are about 140,000 clones, with more than 85% of them counted one time only. The ten biggest clones cover 3.5% to 4.5% of the sample.

The research as a whole found: No day 14 peak-response samples were available, so repertoires were characterized only after the peak T cell response. A significant rise in spike-specific TCR breadth and depth was observed after two AZD1222 doses relative to day 0 and relative to MenACWY recipients. Epitopes outside the regions mutated in the B.1.351 and B.1.1.7 variants were reportedly recognized by nearly half of the unique spike-specific TCRs. The vaccine-associated CD4 TCRs covered the entire spike protein, and the dominant responses fell in regions 160-218 and 743-854. In the small 56-69-year group, the increase in depth fell short of significance, most likely because of low power. Conclusions about previously exposed vaccinees are limited, since just a handful of AZD1222 recipients were seropositive for SARS-CoV-2 at baseline. Participants were mostly white British and included more females than males, and it was suggested by the authors that clonal diversity may have been underestimated.

The time point label on this specimen signifies: about 28 days (+/-7) after the second vaccine dose. AZD1222 recipients with second doses at about 4 weeks or about 12 weeks were pooled, because spike-specific TCR depth and breadth did not differ between schedules. Samples from vaccinated people were obtained from the UK trials COV001 and COV002, which included a single-blind randomized controlled phase 2/3 trial of AZD1222 (ChAdOx1 nCoV-19) in healthy adults. For TCRbeta chain sequencing, PBMC samples from trial participants were taken at day 0 and at day 28 after the second dose. The sequencing used peripheral blood, collected 28 days after the second AZD1222 dose. This clonotype originated in an adult who received the AZD1222 COVID-19 vaccine.

The nucleotide sequence reads as follows: TGTGCCAGCAGCTTAGACAGGGGGTCCTACGAGCAGTACTTC. It is translated as CASSLDRGSYEQYF. Rearrangement joined TRBV5-5 to TRBJ2-7; 9 of the junction bases match TRBD1. Ends trimmed: V by 2 bases, J by 1 base; bases unmatched to a gene: 1. The CDR3 goes from the cysteine to the phenylalanine over 14 residues. Kept here is only the CDR3 DNA, which spans 42 bases and is read in frame from base 1. CDR1 and CDR2 are drawn from the germline V gene (reference sequence): SGHKS, YYEKEE. The CDR3 plus the reference TRBV5-5 and TRBJ2-7 genes for the other parts give the full variable domain: DAGVTQSPTHLIKTRGQQVTLRCSPISGHKSVSWYQQVLGQGPQFIFQYYEKEERGRGNFPDRFSARQFPNYSSELNVNALLLGDSALYLCASSLDRGSYEQYFGPGTRLTVT.